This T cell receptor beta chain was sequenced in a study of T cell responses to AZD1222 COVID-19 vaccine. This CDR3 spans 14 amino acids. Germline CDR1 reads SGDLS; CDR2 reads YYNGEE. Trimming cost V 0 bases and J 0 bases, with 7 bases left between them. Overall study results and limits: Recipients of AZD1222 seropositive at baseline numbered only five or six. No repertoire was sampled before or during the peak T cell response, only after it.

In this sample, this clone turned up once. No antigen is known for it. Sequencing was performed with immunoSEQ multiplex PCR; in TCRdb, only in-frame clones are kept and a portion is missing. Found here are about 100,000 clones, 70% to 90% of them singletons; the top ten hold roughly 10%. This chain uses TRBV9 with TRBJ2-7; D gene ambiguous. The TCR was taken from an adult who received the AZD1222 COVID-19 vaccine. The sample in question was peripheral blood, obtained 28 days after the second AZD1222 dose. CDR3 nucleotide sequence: TGTGCCAGCAGCGTAGGTGCTAGCTCCTACGAGCAGTACTTC. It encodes CASSVGASSYEQYF.